The 23 T cell receptor beta chains in this list originate from one sample, sequenced in a study of shared clonotypes between healthy human individuals (dated by TCRdb to 2018 to 2021). CD8 naive samples were CD45RO-negative cells positively selected for CCR7, giving a CD45RA+CCR7+ population that excluded TemRA cells. Library construction relied on the immunoSEQ multiplex PCR assay. As stored in TCRdb, this immuneACCESS dataset retains in-frame rearrangements with V and J assigned. A fraction of the clones does not appear; measured against another copy, unresolved V genes explain less than half of the discrepancy, and the remainder lacks a known reason. The sample contains over 800,000 clones, about 92% of them found a single time. 20% to 30% of the sample lies in the top ten. Sequenced sample: naive CD8+ T cells sorted from blood. Per the publication, the cell subset or site label means: CD45RA+CCR7+. The receptor set was obtained from a man under 40 in good health.

Remarks on this clone: A junction boundary mismatches the germline segment, possibly from a read error. The rearrangement uses TRBV2 and TRBJ2-5; possibly TRBD1 or TRBD2 for D (6 bases each). The CDR3 contains 10 residues. Germline CDR1 SNHLY, CDR2 FYNNEI. CDR3 loop: CASSGGHPDF. The DNA for the CDR3 is TGTGCCAGCAGCGGGGGACACCCGGACTTC.

The rearrangement joins TRBV9 to TRBJ2-7; 9 bases align to TRBD1. The CDR3 spans 14 residues. Germline V gene lookup returns CDR1 SGDLS and CDR2 YYNGEE. V lost 4 bases, J lost 3 bases, and 5 bases stayed unmatched. CDR3 sequence reads: CASSLGTGLYEQYF. The DNA for the CDR3 is TGTGCCAGCAGCCTGGGGACAGGGCTCTACGAGCAGTACTTC.

The rearrangement uses TRBV6-1 and TRBJ2-7; 9 bases align to TRBD2. Germline values: CDR1 MNHNS, CDR2 SASEGT. Trimming took 10 bases from V and 0 from J; bases not matched to a gene: 4. CDR3 length: 13 residues. CDR3 sequence: CAIWTSDSYEQYF. The CDR3 region has the DNA TGTGCCATCTGGACTAGCGACTCCTACGAGCAGTACTTC.

V is TRBV11-2 and J is TRBJ2-3, with D possibly TRBD2 on 5 matching bases. This CDR3 contains 16 residues. Germline loops: CDR1 SGHAT, CDR2 FQNNGV. Trimming removed 3 bases at V and 0 bases at J, with 13 bases between. CDR3 sequence reads: CASSLWPGSSTDTQYF. In DNA form, the CDR3 reads TGTGCCAGCAGCTTGTGGCCGGGGTCTAGCACAGATACGCAGTATTTT.

This chain connects TRBV4-1 to TRBJ1-5; the match to TRBD1 covers 10 bases. V trimming: 3 bases; J trimming: 5 bases; junction bases outside the gene matches: 7. This CDR3 is built from 16 residues. CDR1 is MGHRA and CDR2 is YSYEKL in the germline V gene. The CDR3 is CASSHAGTGDYQPQHF. Here the CDR3 DNA reads TGCGCCAGCAGCCATGCCGGGACAGGGGATTATCAGCCCCAGCATTTT.

The chain employs TRBV7-2 and TRBJ1-5; D gene ambiguous. This CDR3 has 18 amino acids. V was cut by 5 bases and J by 0 bases, with 20 bases left in between. Germline V gives CDR1 SGHTA, CDR2 FQGNSA. CDR3: CASSPREGGRYSNQPQHF. The CDR3 region has the DNA TGTGCCAGCAGCCCGCGCGAGGGAGGGAGGTATAGCAATCAGCCCCAGCATTTT.

V and J are TRBV7-9 and TRBJ2-1, with D maybe TRBD1 (6 bases). This CDR3 is built from 14 residues. Trimming took off 5 bases at V and 1 base at J, with 9 bases between the two ends. Germline CDR1 is SEHNR and CDR2 is FQNEAQ (reference sequence). CDR3 nucleotide sequence: TGTGCCAGCAGCGCCGGACAGTCCTACAATGAGCAGTTCTTC. Translated, it gives CASSAGQSYNEQFF.

The chain recombines TRBV4-1 with TRBJ2-1; TRBD2 agrees at 11 bases. This CDR3 is 18 amino acids long. Germline CDR1 and CDR2: MGHRA and YSYEKL. Germline trimming cut 1 base from V and 3 bases from J; bases unmatched to any gene: 8. Here the CDR3 DNA reads TGCGCCAGCAGCCAAGTCTTGGGTACTAGCGGGAGCTACAATGAGCAGTTCTTC. This gives the protein CASSQVLGTSGSYNEQFF.

The chain is built from TRBV27 and TRBJ2-1, with D unresolved. Germline V gene data show CDR1 as MNHEY and CDR2 as SMNVEV (reference sequence). Trimming cost V 4 bases and J 6 bases, with 13 bases left between them. CDR3 length: 14 residues. This chain's CDR3 is CASSSARSPNEQFF. The CDR3 region has the DNA TGTGCCAGCAGTTCTGCCAGGAGCCCCAATGAGCAGTTCTTC.

This chain uses TRBV5-8 with TRBJ2-7; 8 bases map to TRBD1. CDR3 length equals 13 residues. V was pared by 4 bases and J by 3 bases, with 3 bases of the junction left unmatched. Germline assignment: CDR1 SGHTS and CDR2 YDEGEE. CDR3 amino acids: CASSQGTGYEQYF. For the CDR3, the DNA is TGTGCCAGCAGCCAGGGGACAGGCTACGAGCAGTACTTC.

The rearrangement joins TRBV4-1 to TRBJ1-4; D gene uncertain. Deletions cut 6 bases from V and 8 bases from J, with 7 bases between. Germline CDR1 MGHRA, CDR2 YSYEKL. There are 11 residues in the CDR3. CDR3 nucleotides: TGCGCCAGCAGGGGAGGCGAAAAACTGTTTTTT. As protein: CASRGGEKLFF.

The chain recombines TRBV28 with TRBJ2-1; 8 nucleotides match TRBD2. The CDR3 spans 15 residues. The germline V gene has CDR1 MDHEN and CDR2 SYDVKM. The trim removed 6 bases at V and 7 bases at J, leaving 11 bases unmatched. The CDR3 reads CASSLQAGVLNEQFF. The CDR3 nucleotides read TGTGCCAGCAGCCTCCAAGCGGGAGTCTTGAATGAGCAGTTCTTC.

The genes are TRBV5-5 and TRBJ1-2, with D hard to call. This CDR3 is 10 amino acids long. V gave up 1 base and J gave up 6 bases, with 1 base separating them. Germline CDR1 is SGHKS and CDR2 is YYEKEE (reference sequence). This CDR3 is CASSLNGYTF. For the CDR3, the DNA is TGTGCCAGCAGCTTGAATGGCTACACCTTC.

The V call is TRBV7-9, the J call TRBJ2-4; possible D gene TRBD2, 6 bases. The CDR3 has 16 residues. Germline lookup yields CDR1 SEHNR and CDR2 FQNEAQ (reference sequence). V lost 5 bases and J lost 0, with 14 bases in between. CDR3 in DNA: TGTGCCAGCAGCACCGGGAGCGTCATAGCCAAAAACATTCAGTACTTC. The encoded protein is CASSTGSVIAKNIQYF.

CDR3 DNA: TGTGCCAGCAGCTTAGAGGGGTACGTGGGCGATGAGCAGTTCTTC. It encodes CASSLEGYVGDEQFF. This rearrangement joins TRBV7-8 to TRBJ2-1, with D maybe TRBD1 (5 bases). The V gene's germline CDR1 is SGHVS and CDR2 FQNEAQ. Trimming stripped 1 base from V and 8 bases from J, with 15 bases between. The CDR3 sequence is 15 residues long.

This rearrangement joins TRBV7-8 to TRBJ2-3; perhaps TRBD2 as D (5 bases). This CDR3 has 14 amino acids. The V and J ends lost 5 bases and 2 bases respectively, with 11 bases between them. Germline V CDR1 and CDR2: SGHVS, FQNEAQ. The CDR3 DNA follows: TGTGCCAGCAGCCGGGAAGGTCACACAGATACGCAGTATTTT. This codes for CASSREGHTDTQYF.

The V and J genes are TRBV19 and TRBJ2-1, with unresolved D. This CDR3 spans 15 amino acids. CDR1 LNHDA and CDR2 SQIVND come from the germline V gene (reference sequence). V lost 7 bases to trimming and J lost 0 bases, with 13 bases between them. CDR3 bases: TGTGCCAGTATGATCACGAGTAGCTCCTACAATGAGCAGTTCTTC. Residues: CASMITSSSYNEQFF.

The rearrangement uses TRBV29-1 and TRBJ2-1; D not certain. The CDR3 contains 10 residues. V was cut by 4 bases and J by 6 bases, with 4 bases left in between. Germline V lookup: CDR1 SQVTM, CDR2 ANQGSEA. CDR3 region: CSVVFNEQFF. The DNA of the CDR3 is TGCAGCGTTGTTTTCAATGAGCAGTTCTTC.

This chain uses TRBV2 with TRBJ1-3; no clear D. Germline lookup yields CDR1 SNHLY and CDR2 FYNNEI. This CDR3 is 17 amino acids long. V was shortened by 6 bases and J by 0 bases, with 18 bases between the two germline ends. The CDR3 nucleotides are TGTGCCAGCAGACCCAGGCAGGACGGATCCTCTGGAAACACCATATATTTT. It codes for CASRPRQDGSSGNTIYF.

This clone showed up just once. The CDR3 nucleotides read TGTGCCAGCAGTCCGAAACAGGGAGGATTCCCAGATACGCAGTATTTT. It translates to CASSPKQGGFPDTQYF. The V gene is TRBV6-6, the J gene TRBJ2-3, with D perhaps TRBD1 or TRBD2 (6 bases each). CDR3 size: 16 residues. Germline V CDR1 and CDR2: MNHNY, SVGAGI (reference sequence). Trimming took 5 bases from V and 4 from J, leaving 19 bases between them.

This clone was seen a single time. V gene TRBV5-1 combines with J gene TRBJ2-2; 15 nucleotides line up with TRBD2. Trimming cost V 1 base and J 6 bases; bases outside gene matches: 13. The CDR3 is 20 residues long. Germline V gives CDR1 SGHRS, CDR2 YFSETQ. The CDR3 nucleotides read TGCGCCAGCAGCTTGTCCCCGGGACTAGCGGGAGGAAGGGTTCCCGGGGAGCTGTTTTTT. Protein product: CASSLSPGLAGGRVPGELFF.

This clone has only one observation. The CDR3: CATWSRNTDTQYF. DNA of the CDR3: TGTGCCACCTGGAGCCGCAACACAGATACGCAGTATTTT. This sequence joins TRBV13 and TRBJ2-3; D is unclear. V lost 10 bases and J lost 2, with 13 bases in between. CDR3 size: 13 residues. CDR1 is PRHDT, CDR2 FYEKMQ, per germline (reference sequence).

This chain connects TRBV7-9 to TRBJ2-2, with 8 bases aligning to TRBD2. The CDR3 extends over 16 amino acids. V trimming: 6 bases; J trimming: 3 bases; junction bases outside the gene matches: 9. Germline loops: CDR1 SEHNR, CDR2 FQNEAQ (reference sequence). The CDR3 region is CASRGVTSGYTGELFF. DNA for the CDR3: TGTGCCAGCAGGGGAGTAACTAGCGGATACACCGGGGAGCTGTTTTTT.